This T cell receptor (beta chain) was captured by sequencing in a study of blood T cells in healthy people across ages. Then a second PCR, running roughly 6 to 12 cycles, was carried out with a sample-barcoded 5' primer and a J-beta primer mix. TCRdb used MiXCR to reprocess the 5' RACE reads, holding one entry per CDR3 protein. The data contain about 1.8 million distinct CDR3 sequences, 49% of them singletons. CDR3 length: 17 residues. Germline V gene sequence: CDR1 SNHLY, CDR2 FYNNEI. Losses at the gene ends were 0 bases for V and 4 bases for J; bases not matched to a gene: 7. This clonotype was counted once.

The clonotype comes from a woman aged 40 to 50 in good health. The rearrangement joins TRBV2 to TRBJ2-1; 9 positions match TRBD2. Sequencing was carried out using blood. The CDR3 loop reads CASSEALMRGGYNEQFF. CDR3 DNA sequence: TGTGCCAGCAGTGAAGCGCTTATGCGGGGGGGGTACAATGAGCAGTTCTTC.